These 22 T cell receptor beta chains share one sample of origin, sequenced in a study of OX40 agonist ivuxolimab in advanced cancers. This table comes from immunoSEQ multiplex PCR, and its TCRdb copy is limited to in-frame clones, with some not included. Altogether approximately 10,000 clones are present, 85% to 90% being singletons, with the ten largest covering roughly 12%. Material: CD4+ or CD8+ T cells sorted from blood, obtained in a trial of the OX40 agonist ivuxolimab. The receptors shown here come from an adult with an advanced solid tumor such as melanoma, head and neck, liver or kidney cancer.

The chain carries TRBV12-1 and TRBJ2-3; the D call of TRBD1 is as the table states it, not checked on the DNA. TRBV12-1 is noted as a pseudogene. This CDR3 is built from 15 residues. Here the CDR3 reads CASSFAGQPTDTQYF. The CDR3 DNA follows: TGTGCCAGCAGCTTTGCGGGACAGCCCACAGATACGCAGTATTTT.

The rearrangement links TRBV19 to TRBJ2-3; 9 bases line up with TRBD1. V lost 3 bases, J lost 3 bases, and 7 bases stayed unmatched. CDR3 size: 16 residues. Germline CDR1 reads LNHDA; CDR2 reads SQIVND (reference sequence). CDR3 coding DNA: TGTGCCAGTAGTATTCCAGACAGGGGGTTGACAGATACGCAGTATTTT. As protein: CASSIPDRGLTDTQYF.

The chain carries TRBV5-4 and TRBJ2-6, with a possible D match to TRBD1 (5 bases). CDR1 SGHNT and CDR2 YYREEE come from the germline V gene (reference sequence). The CDR3 contains 16 residues. Trimming removed 4 bases at V and 4 bases at J, with 15 bases between. CDR3 DNA: TGTGCCAGCAGCCAGGACCCAGGGCGAGGGGCCAACGTCCTGACTTTC. Translating gives CASSQDPGRGANVLTF.

V usage is TRBV5-1 and J usage is TRBJ2-7, with unresolved D. Per germline, CDR1 SGHRS and CDR2 YFSETQ. This CDR3 has 13 residues. V shed 9 bases and J shed 6 bases, with 19 bases lying between them. The CDR3 nucleotides read TGCGCCACCCCCTTCAAGACCCTACGCGAGCAGTACTTC. Its translation: CATPFKTLREQYF.

V and J are TRBV6-5 and TRBJ1-5; 12 nucleotides agree with TRBD1. This CDR3 region has 15 residues. J gave up 5 bases and V 6 bases, and 5 bases lay outside the gene matches. CDR1 is MNHEY and CDR2 is SVGAGI in the germline V gene. This CDR3 is CASSSGQGAYQPQHF. The CDR3 DNA reads TGTGCCAGCAGCTCGGGACAGGGGGCGTATCAGCCCCAGCATTTT.

This clone was counted between two and nine times. The chain couples TRBV19 to TRBJ2-1; D is possibly TRBD2 (5 bases). Per the germline V gene, CDR1 is LNHDA and CDR2 is SQIVND (reference sequence). V lost 3 bases, J lost 0 bases, and 9 bases lay in between. This CDR3 comprises 15 residues. CDR3 protein: CASSIATSSYNEQFF. In DNA, the CDR3 is TGTGCCAGTAGTATTGCTACTAGCTCCTACAATGAGCAGTTCTTC.

The V call is TRBV7-8, the J call TRBJ1-1; D unclear. The V gene lost 3 bases and the J gene lost 1 base, with 18 bases spanning the gap. The germline CDR1 and CDR2 sequences are SGHVS and FQNEAQ. The CDR3 totals 17 residues. The CDR3: CASSFLVPQEGNTEAFF. As DNA, the CDR3 is TGTGCCAGCAGCTTTTTAGTCCCACAAGAGGGGAACACTGAAGCTTTCTTT.

This chain uses TRBV27 with TRBJ1-1, with D perhaps matching TRBD1 (6 bases). The CDR3 has 15 amino acids. The V end was cut by 4 bases, the J end by 4 bases, with 16 bases between. Per germline, CDR1 MNHEY and CDR2 SMNVEV (reference sequence). The CDR3 spells CASSSQAGVGTEAFF. The CDR3 DNA reads TGTGCCAGCAGTTCCCAAGCAGGGGTGGGCACTGAAGCTTTCTTT.

This chain links TRBV6-5 with TRBJ1-2; possibly TRBD1 for D (6 bases). Trimming removed 4 bases from V and 3 bases from J, with 9 bases in between. Per the germline V gene, CDR1 is MNHEY and CDR2 is SVGAGI. The CDR3 spans 13 residues. CDR3: CASSSNRDYGYTF. Here the CDR3 DNA reads TGTGCCAGCAGTTCGAACAGGGACTATGGCTACACCTTC.

The chain employs TRBV6-5 and TRBJ1-2; D not certain. The CDR3 runs 11 residues. Germline CDR1 MNHEY, CDR2 SVGAGI. V gave up 6 bases and J gave up 14 bases, with 16 bases separating them. CDR3 sequence: CASRSHRAETF. As DNA, the CDR3 is TGTGCCAGCAGATCCCATCGGGCTGAAACCTTC.

This chain links TRBV19 with TRBJ2-1, with 7 bases that match TRBD1. V gave up 11 bases and J gave up 4 bases; unmatched junction bases: 8. Germline V lookup: CDR1 LNHDA, CDR2 SQIVND (reference sequence). The length of the CDR3 is 13 residues. This CDR3 is CAASGTVYNEQFF. CDR3 nucleotide sequence: TGTGCCGCGTCGGGGACAGTTTACAATGAGCAGTTCTTC.

This clone was observed a single time. This chain joins TRBV28 and TRBJ1-4, with no clear D. Trimming removed 2 bases from V and 2 bases from J, with 18 bases in between. This CDR3 comprises 18 residues. CDR1 and CDR2 (germline): MDHEN, SYDVKM. CDR3 region: CASSLSPRRFWTNEKLFF. The CDR3, as DNA: TGTGCCAGCAGTTTAAGCCCTCGGAGGTTCTGGACTAATGAAAAACTGTTTTTT.

The chain employs TRBV27 and TRBJ1-5, with D hard to call. The V gene's germline CDR1 is MNHEY and CDR2 SMNVEV (reference sequence). The CDR3 consists of 13 residues. V gave up 8 bases and J gave up 4 bases, with 12 bases separating them. CDR3 residues: CASGPLANQPQHF. CDR3 DNA sequence: TGTGCCAGCGGACCTTTAGCAAATCAGCCCCAGCATTTT.

This chain connects TRBV6-6 to TRBJ2-3; tentative D call: TRBD2 (6 bases). CDR3 length: 16 residues. The V end lost 2 bases, the J end lost 0 bases, and 12 bases lay between the germline ends. Looked up from germline, CDR1 is MNHNY and CDR2 is SVGAGI (reference sequence). CDR3 DNA: TGTGCCAGCAGTTACGAGGGGAGGCTCAGCACAGATACGCAGTATTTT. Translating gives CASSYEGRLSTDTQYF.

The V and J genes are TRBV5-5 and TRBJ1-2, with TRBD1 as a possible D gene (5 bases). Germline-derived CDR1 and CDR2 are SGHKS and YYEKEE (reference sequence). V gave up 0 bases and J gave up 5 bases, with 14 bases separating them. The CDR3 has 15 amino acids. The CDR3 nucleotides read TGTGCCAGCAGCTTGGGTTACGGGGACGGGTATGGCTACACCTTC. Translating gives CASSLGYGDGYGYTF.

This clone was observed a single time. The chain recombines TRBV12-5 with TRBJ2-2, with D unclear. The CDR3 is 12 amino acids. Germline loops: CDR1 LGHNT, CDR2 FRNRAP. Trimming removed 6 bases at V and 4 bases at J, with 6 bases between. The CDR3 region has the DNA TGTGCTAGTGGCCTTAGCACCGGGGAGCTGTTTTTT. Protein sequence: CASGLSTGELFF.

The CDR3 reads CATSRDGGAEQYF. The CDR3 DNA sequence: TGTGCCACCAGCAGAGACGGGGGCGCCGAGCAGTACTTC. The chain uses TRBV15 and TRBJ2-7; the D gene could be TRBD1 or TRBD2 (6 bases each). Germline lookup yields CDR1 LNHNV and CDR2 YYDKDF (reference sequence). This CDR3 contains 13 residues. V was shortened by 0 bases and J by 6 bases, with 9 bases between the two germline ends.

This CDR3 reads CASSGGELFF. The CDR3 DNA follows: TGTGCCAGCAGTGGCGGGGAGCTGTTTTTT. The gene calls are TRBV25-1 and TRBJ2-2; D unclear. Germline V lookup: CDR1 MGHDK, CDR2 SYGVNS. Trimming stripped 4 bases from V and 7 bases from J, with 1 base between. This CDR3 comprises 10 residues.

The DNA of the CDR3 is TGTGCCAGCAGAGGAGACAGGGGCACTGAAGCTTTCTTT. The encoded protein is CASRGDRGTEAFF. This chain links TRBV6-6 with TRBJ1-1; 8 bases align to TRBD1. The ends lost 6 bases at V and 4 bases at J; junction bases unmatched: 4. The V gene's germline CDR1 is MNHNY and CDR2 SVGAGI (reference sequence). The CDR3 length is 13 residues.

The genes are TRBV10-2 and TRBJ1-1; D is unresolved. Trimming shortened V by 1 base and J by 1 base, and 10 bases separated the two germline ends. CDR1 is WSHSY, CDR2 SAAADI, per germline. The CDR3 covers 15 residues. The CDR3 DNA reads TGCGCCAGCAGTGAGTTCGACAAAACGAACACTGAAGCTTTCTTT. Translating gives CASSEFDKTNTEAFF.

This clone appeared a few times. The genes are TRBV21-1 and TRBJ1-1. TRBV21-1 is flagged as a pseudogene. CDR3 length: 16 residues. In nucleotides, the CDR3 is TGTGCCAGCAGCAATCGGGGGGGGACGCCAGACGCTGAAGCTTTCTTT. It is translated as CASSNRGGTPDAEAFF.

CDR3 sequence (DNA): TGCGCCAGCAGCCAAGCCGAAGGGTCCTACGAGCAGTACTTC. It is translated as CASSQAEGSYEQYF. V is TRBV4-1 and J is TRBJ2-7; D is undetermined. V lost 1 base and J lost 1, with 8 bases in between. The CDR3 is 14 residues long. Germline CDR1 MGHRA, CDR2 YSYEKL.